Listed below are T cell receptor beta chains from one sample, sequenced in a study of T cell responses to AZD1222 COVID-19 vaccine. The protocol was immunoSEQ multiplex PCR, while the TCRdb copy is restricted to in-frame clones and leaves out a portion. The top ten clones hold around 5% of a sample with roughly 140,000 clones, around 93% of them seen once. The specimen comprised peripheral blood, sampled on day 0 of AZD1222 vaccination. The source of these receptors is an adult in good health. Each CDR3 is given with its conserved first and last residue. The D gene is left open where the match is weak. The size field is filled for only some rows; it gives once, few, many or a size class.

NA,NA,TRBV7-8,TRBJ2-7,TGTGCCAGCAGCAACGACAGACCTCTCGAGCAGTACTTC,CASSNDRPLEQYF
TRBD1,NA,TRBV27,TRBJ2-7,TGTGCCAGCAGCCTCACAGGGGGCAACTACGAGCAGTACTTC,CASSLTGGNYEQYF
TRBD2,NA,TRBV6-2/TRBV6-3,TRBJ2-7,TGTGCCAGCAGTCTGGGACTAGCGGGAGAGTACGAGCAGTACTTC,CASSLGLAGEYEQYF
NA,NA,TRBV2,TRBJ1-6,TGTGCCAGCATTAGGGATATCAATTCACCCCTCCACTTT,CASIRDINSPLHF
NA,NA,TRBV11-2,TRBJ1-2,TGTGCCAGCAGCTTAGATGGGTTTGGCTACACCTTC,CASSLDGFGYTF
TRBD2,NA,TRBV13,TRBJ2-5,TGTGCCAGCAGCTTAGAAGGGGGACTAGCGCGACCCCTAACCCAGTACTTC,CASSLEGGLARPLTQYF
TRBD2,NA,TRBV5-1,TRBJ2-1,TGCGCCAGCAGCGAAACTAGCGGAACCTACAATGAGCAGTTCTTC,CASSETSGTYNEQFF
TRBD2,NA,TRBV6-5,TRBJ2-7,TGTGCCAGCAGACTAGGACTAGGACCATCCTACGAGCAGTACTTC,CASRLGLGPSYEQYF
NA,NA,TRBV4-3,TRBJ1-1,TGCGCCAGCAGCCAAGGGGTGGGACAAGGGACGACGACTGAAGCTTTCTTT,CASSQGVGQGTTTEAFF
NA,NA,TRBV4-3,TRBJ2-2,TGCGCCAGCAGCCAAGGATTCGGGCGAGGAACCGGGGAGCTGTTTTTT,CASSQGFGRGTGELFF
TRBD2,NA,TRBV5-1,TRBJ2-3,TGCGCCAGCAGCTTGGCTGCGGGAGCCCCCGATACGCAGTATTTT,CASSLAAGAPDTQYF
NA,NA,TRBV5-8,TRBJ1-5,TGTGCCAGCAGCTTGTTCAGTCAGCCCCAGCATTTT,CASSLFSQPQHF
NA,NA,TRBV6-6,TRBJ2-3,TGTGCCAGCAGTTACGCCGGCCCGCAGTATTTT,CASSYAGPQYF
NA,NA,TRBV10-1,TRBJ2-5,TGCGCCAGCAGTGAGTCAAGTACTTTGGAGCCAAGAGAGACCCAGTACTTC,CASSESSTLEPRETQYF
NA,NA,TRBV2,TRBJ2-2,TGTGCCATCCGGGTGGCTGGCAAGCTGTCTTTT,CAIRVAGKLSF
TRBD1,NA,TRBV5-1,TRBJ1-3,TGCGCCAGCAGCTTGGGGACAGGCTCTGGAAACACCATATATTTT,CASSLGTGSGNTIYF
NA,NA,TRBV14,TRBJ1-2,TGTGCCAGCAGCCAAGATCTTCGAGGGTTTGGGGGCTACACCTTC,CASSQDLRGFGGYTF
NA,once,TRBV3-1/TRBV3-2,TRBJ2-7,TGTGCCAGCAGCAGGGCTTATAGCTCCTACGAGCAGTACTTC,CASSRAYSSYEQYF
NA,NA,TRBV3-1/TRBV3-2,TRBJ2-3,TGTGCCAGCAGCCCGAGGGGCACAGATACGCAGTATTTT,CASSPRGTDTQYF
TRBD1,NA,TRBV6-2/TRBV6-3,TRBJ1-5,TGTGCCAGCAGTCCAAGGACAGGAGGCTTTCCTAAGCCCCAGCATTTT,CASSPRTGGFPKPQHF
TRBD1,NA,TRBV6-5,TRBJ2-1,TGTGCCAGCAGTTGGACAGGTCTTCCCAATGAGCAGTTCTTC,CASSWTGLPNEQFF
TRBD1,NA,TRBV9,TRBJ2-2,TGTGCCAGCAGCCTCCGGGACAGGGACACCGGGGAGCTGTTTTTT,CASSLRDRDTGELFF
TRBD1,NA,TRBV2,TRBJ2-7,TGTGCCAGCAGTGGGACAGGGAGCTACGAGCAGTACTTC,CASSGTGSYEQYF
TRBD2,NA,TRBV19,TRBJ2-2,TGTGCCAGTAAAACTAGCGGGAGAGGCAGCGGGGAGCTGTTTTTT,CASKTSGRGSGELFF
NA,once,TRBV29-1,TRBJ2-7,TGCAGCGTTTTACAGACCATTTCCCCCTACGAGCAGTACTTC,CSVLQTISPYEQYF
NA,NA,TRBV7-2,TRBJ1-5,TGTGCCAGCAGCCCAAACTTGGGCAATCAGCCCCAGCATTTT,CASSPNLGNQPQHF
NA,once,TRBV19,TRBJ1-5,TGTGCCAGCATGGAGACAGTATATAGCAATCAGCCCCAGCATTTT,CASMETVYSNQPQHF
NA,once,TRBV7-8,TRBJ1-5,TGTGCCAGCAGCCCCGGGGGGGCCGTCCGCCCTTCGTTGCCCCAGCATTTT,CASSPGGAVRPSLPQHF
NA,NA,TRBV6-2/TRBV6-3,TRBJ2-7,TGTGCCAGCAGCACCACAGACAGGTCCGTACTATTCGAGCAGTACTTC,CASSTTDRSVLFEQYF
NA,NA,TRBV6-2/TRBV6-3,TRBJ2-3,TGTGCCAGCAGTAGAGATCGAGCAGATACGCAGTATTTT,CASSRDRADTQYF
NA,NA,TRBV18,TRBJ2-3,TGTGCCAGCTCACCACCGGTAGTCGCAGATACGCAGTATTTT,CASSPPVVADTQYF
NA,once,TRBV5-6,TRBJ1-6,TGTGCCAGCAGCCCCTGGGCAGGGGTTAATTCACCCCTCCACTTT,CASSPWAGVNSPLHF
TRBD1,NA,TRBV5-4,TRBJ1-1,TGTGCCAGCAGCTTGGACAGGGGAAAGAACACTGAAGCTTTCTTT,CASSLDRGKNTEAFF
NA,NA,TRBV11-2,TRBJ2-3,TGTGCCAGCAGCTTGCAGGGGATGGAGACAGATACGCAGTATTTT,CASSLQGMETDTQYF
NA,NA,TRBV29-1,TRBJ2-1,TGCAGCGTTGAAACCCCCCAGGAATGGGTTAATGAGCAGTTCTTC,CSVETPQEWVNEQFF
NA,NA,TRBV5-1,TRBJ2-1,TGCGCCAGCAGCTCTATCGACAGATACAATGAGCAGTTCTTC,CASSSIDRYNEQFF
NA,NA,TRBV5-1,TRBJ2-3,TGCGCCAGCAGCCCCGGGAGTGGCCGCTTAACAGATACGCAGTATTTT,CASSPGSGRLTDTQYF
NA,once,TRBV2,TRBJ1-5,TGTGCCAGCAGTGAGGGGGTACCGCCCCAGCATTTT,CASSEGVPPQHF
TRBD2,NA,TRBV19,TRBJ2-7,TGTGCCAGTAGTATTTTAGCGGGAAATCCCTACGAGCAGTACTTC,CASSILAGNPYEQYF
NA,NA,TRBV6-5,TRBJ1-5,TGTGCCAGCAGTTCGGCGTATAGCAATCAGCCCCAGCATTTT,CASSSAYSNQPQHF
TRBD2,NA,TRBV3-1/TRBV3-2,TRBJ2-7,TGTGCCAGCAGCCAAGATCCAAACGGGGGGAACGAGCAGTACTTC,CASSQDPNGGNEQYF
TRBD2,NA,TRBV4-3,TRBJ2-2,TGCGCCAGCAGCCAAGATGCTAGCGGGATGACCGGGGAGCTGTTTTTT,CASSQDASGMTGELFF
NA,NA,TRBV6-1,TRBJ2-7,TGTGCCAGCAGTGAAGCTCCTATTACAGGACCCTACGAGCAGTACTTC,CASSEAPITGPYEQYF
NA,NA,TRBV30,TRBJ2-5,TGTGCCTGGAGTACGGTCGAAGAGACCCAGTACTTC,CAWSTVEETQYF
NA,NA,TRBV2,TRBJ2-3,TGTGCCAGCAGGTTAGAGGAGGGGGTAGATACGCAGTATTTT,CASRLEEGVDTQYF
NA,NA,TRBV6-2/TRBV6-3,TRBJ2-7,TGTGCCAGCAGTTCACCCAGGGGAATATCCTACGAGCAGTACTTC,CASSSPRGISYEQYF
NA,NA,TRBV9,TRBJ1-1,TGTGCCAGCAGGGACCTTTTTGCTTTCTTT,CASRDLFAFF
NA,NA,TRBV30,TRBJ1-1,TGTGCTCGCATGGCGAGAGGTTGGACTGAAGCTTTCTTT,CARMARGWTEAFF
TRBD1,NA,TRBV11-3,TRBJ1-1,TGTGCCAGCAGCTCCGTCGGGACAGGGGGGAACACTGAAGCTTTCTTT,CASSSVGTGGNTEAFF
NA,NA,TRBV7-2,TRBJ1-1,TGTGCCAGCAGCTTAGAGGCGGGGAAAATGAACACTGAAGCTTTCTTT,CASSLEAGKMNTEAFF